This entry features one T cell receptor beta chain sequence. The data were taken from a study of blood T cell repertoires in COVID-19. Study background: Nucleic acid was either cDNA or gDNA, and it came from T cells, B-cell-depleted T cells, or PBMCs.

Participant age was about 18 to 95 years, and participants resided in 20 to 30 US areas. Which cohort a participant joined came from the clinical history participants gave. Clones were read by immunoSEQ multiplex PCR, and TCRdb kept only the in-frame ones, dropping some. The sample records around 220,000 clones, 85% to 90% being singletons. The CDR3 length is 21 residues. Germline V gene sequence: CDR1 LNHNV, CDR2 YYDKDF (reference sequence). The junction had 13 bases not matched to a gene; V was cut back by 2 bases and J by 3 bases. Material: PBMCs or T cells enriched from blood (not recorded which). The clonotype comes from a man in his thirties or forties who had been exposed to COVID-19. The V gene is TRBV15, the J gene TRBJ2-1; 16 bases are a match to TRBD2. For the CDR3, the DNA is TGTGCCACCAGCAGATACTATCCCGGGACTAGCGGGGGGGCTAACTACAATGAGCAGTTCTTC. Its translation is CATSRYYPGTSGGANYNEQFF. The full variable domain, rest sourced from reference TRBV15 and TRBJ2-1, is DAMVIQNPRYQVTQFGKPVTLSCSQTLNHNVMYWYQQKSSQAPKLLFHYYDKDFNNEADTPDNFQSRRPNTSFCFLDIRSPGLGDTAMYLCATSRYYPGTSGGANYNEQFFGPGTRLTVL.